Given below is one TCR beta chain in context. What it binds is not known. This record belongs to a study of beta chain features in type 1 diabetes. Notes on the study in general: Cells expressing TCR highly could be over-represented by cDNA sequencing. Naive, central memory and Treg TCRB repertoires appeared more alike in patients than in healthy donors. For Type 1 diabetes patients, all four CD4+ subsets carried TCRB CDR3s that were moderately but significantly shorter. Among type 1 diabetes patients, VDJ junctions had fewer insertions and more deletions.

Germline assignment: CDR1 SGHRS and CDR2 YFSETQ. V lost 0 bases to trimming and J lost 5 bases, with 4 bases between them. The CDR3 runs 12 residues. Every bit of the isolated RNA underwent reverse transcription, so sequencing read expressed TCRB transcripts. Sequencing of naive, central memory and regulatory T cell samples gave an average of around 3.6 million reads. Measured with immunoSEQ multiplex PCR; TCRdb has only the in-frame clones, and not every one. The repertoire holds hundreds of thousands of clones, about 14% seen once, with approximately 0.039% in the top ten. The TCR was taken from a man between 18 and 35 years old with type 1 diabetes. V is TRBV5-1 and J is TRBJ2-3; D is undetermined. What was sequenced was naive CD4+ T cells from blood. CDR3 residues: CASSLVLDTQYF. In DNA, the CDR3 is TGCGCCAGCAGCTTGGTACTAGATACGCAGTATTTT.